There are many counts of the clone carrying this T cell receptor (beta chain). This sample is part of a study of metastatic and nonmetastatic thyroid tumors. Source study methods: In papillary thyroid cancer, a distant-metastasis classifier was built using CDR3 differences across clinicopathological groups. TCRdb re-called the PCR reads with MiXCR. The V and J calls come from TCRdb's annotation, not from the publication. The sample comprises over 15,000 clones, around 13% of which are singletons, and about 30% rests with the top ten. Every patient was untreated before thyroid surgery. CDR1 and CDR2 (germline): ENHRY, SYGVKD. The junction had 5 bases not matched to a gene; V was cut back by 4 bases and J by 7 bases. The CDR3 runs 14 residues.

This receptor was identified in a female donor with papillary thyroid cancer or a benign thyroid nodule (not recorded which). Some clones in this sample may be carry-over from other donors' samples. The J gene is TRBJ1-2, the V gene TRBV10-3, with TRBD1 matching 11 bases. The sample taken for sequencing was blood. For the CDR3, the DNA is TGTGCCATCAGTGCCGGACAGGGGGCTGGTGGCTACACCTTC. It yields the protein CAISAGQGAGGYTF.